One T cell receptor beta chain is described in this entry. This CDR3 spans 15 amino acids. J was trimmed by 5 bases and V by 6 bases; bases with no gene match: 7. Germline loops: CDR1 SQVTM, CDR2 ANQGSEA. The authors reverse transcribed 0.5 to 1 ug RNA with random hexamers. TCRdb re-analysed the immunoSEQ multiplex PCR reads in MiXCR, keeping a single row per CDR3 protein. The repertoire holds tens of thousands of distinct CDR3 sequences, with roughly 93% as singletons. This sample was included in a study of CD8 T cells in Susac syndrome. The rearrangement uses TRBV29-1 and TRBJ2-2; 12 bases match TRBD2. Material: CD4+ T cells from PBMCs. This receptor was obtained from a human donor with Susac syndrome. The CDR3, as DNA: TGCAGCGTCCGTTGGACTAGCGGGGCGACCGGGGAGCTGTTTTTT. It encodes CSVRWTSGATGELFF.